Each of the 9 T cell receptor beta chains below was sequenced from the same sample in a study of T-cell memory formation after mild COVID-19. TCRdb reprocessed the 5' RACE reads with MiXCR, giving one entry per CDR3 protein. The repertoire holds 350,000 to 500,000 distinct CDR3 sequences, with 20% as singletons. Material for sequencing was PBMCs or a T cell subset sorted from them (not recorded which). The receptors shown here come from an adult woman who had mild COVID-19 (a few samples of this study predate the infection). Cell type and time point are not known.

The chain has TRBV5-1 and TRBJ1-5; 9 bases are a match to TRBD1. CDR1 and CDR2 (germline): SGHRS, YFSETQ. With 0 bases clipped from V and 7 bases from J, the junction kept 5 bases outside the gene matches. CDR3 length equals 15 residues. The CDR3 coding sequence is TGCGCCAGCAGCTTGGAAGGGACAGGGCAGCAGCCCCAGCATTTT. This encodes CASSLEGTGQQPQHF.

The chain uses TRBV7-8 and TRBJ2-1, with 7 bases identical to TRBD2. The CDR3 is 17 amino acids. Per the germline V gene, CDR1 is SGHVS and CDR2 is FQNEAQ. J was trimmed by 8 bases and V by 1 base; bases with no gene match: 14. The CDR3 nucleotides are TGTGCCAGCAGCTTAGTAGGACCGGCTAGCGGATTGTATGAGCAGTTCTTC. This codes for CASSLVGPASGLYEQFF. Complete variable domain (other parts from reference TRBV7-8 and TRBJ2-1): GAGVSQSPRYKVAKRGQDVALRCDPISGHVSLFWYQQALGQGPEFLTYFQNEAQLDKSGLPSDRFFAERPEGSVSTLKIQRTQQEDSAVYLCASSLVGPASGLYEQFFGPGTRLTVL.

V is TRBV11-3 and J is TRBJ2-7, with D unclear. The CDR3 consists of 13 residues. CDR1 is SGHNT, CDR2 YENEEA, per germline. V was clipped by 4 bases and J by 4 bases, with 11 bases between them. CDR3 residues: CASSSEVGYEQYF. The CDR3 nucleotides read TGTGCCAGCAGCTCCGAGGTGGGGTACGAGCAGTACTTC.

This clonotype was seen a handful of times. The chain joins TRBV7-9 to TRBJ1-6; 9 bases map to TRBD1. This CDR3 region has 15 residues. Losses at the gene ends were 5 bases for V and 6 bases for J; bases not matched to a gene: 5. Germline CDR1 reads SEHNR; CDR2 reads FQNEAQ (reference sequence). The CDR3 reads CASSRGQGRNSPLHF. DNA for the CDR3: TGTGCCAGCAGCCGGGGACAGGGCCGTAATTCACCCCTCCACTTT. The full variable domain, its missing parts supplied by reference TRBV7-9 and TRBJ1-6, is DTGVSQNPRHKITKRGQNVTFRCDPISEHNRLYWYRQTLGQGPEFLTYFQNEAQLEKSRLLSDRFSAERPKGSFSTLEIQRTEQGDSAMYLCASSRGQGRNSPLHFGNGTRLTVT.

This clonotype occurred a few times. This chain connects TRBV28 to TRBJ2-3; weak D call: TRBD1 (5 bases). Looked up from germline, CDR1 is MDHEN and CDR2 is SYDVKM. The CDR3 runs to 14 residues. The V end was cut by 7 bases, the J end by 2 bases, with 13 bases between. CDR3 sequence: CASIGQGNTDTQYF. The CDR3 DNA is TGTGCCAGCATTGGGCAGGGAAACACAGATACGCAGTATTTT.

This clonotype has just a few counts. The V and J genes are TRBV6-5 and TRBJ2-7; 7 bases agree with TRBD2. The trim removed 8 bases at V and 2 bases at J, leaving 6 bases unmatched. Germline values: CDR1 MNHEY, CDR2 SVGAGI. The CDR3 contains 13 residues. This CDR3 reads CASHSGLTYEQYF. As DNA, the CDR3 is TGTGCCAGCCATAGCGGGCTTACCTACGAGCAGTACTTC.

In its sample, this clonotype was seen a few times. CDR3 nucleotide sequence: TGTGCCAGCAGCGTTAACACCGGGACTACCCGATTTGGCGGGGAGCTGTTTTTT. Amino acids: CASSVNTGTTRFGGELFF. This chain connects TRBV9 to TRBJ2-2; the match to TRBD2 covers 7 bases. The V and J ends lost 2 bases and 7 bases, in that order; junction bases with no gene match: 17. Germline V CDR1 and CDR2: SGDLS, YYNGEE. There are 18 residues in the CDR3.

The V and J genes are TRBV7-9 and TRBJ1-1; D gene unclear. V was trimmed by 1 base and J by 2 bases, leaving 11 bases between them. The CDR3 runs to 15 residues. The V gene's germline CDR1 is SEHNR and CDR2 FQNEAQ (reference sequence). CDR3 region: CASSLVFPSNTEAFF. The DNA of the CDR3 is TGTGCCAGCAGCTTAGTGTTCCCCTCCAACACTGAAGCTTTCTTT.

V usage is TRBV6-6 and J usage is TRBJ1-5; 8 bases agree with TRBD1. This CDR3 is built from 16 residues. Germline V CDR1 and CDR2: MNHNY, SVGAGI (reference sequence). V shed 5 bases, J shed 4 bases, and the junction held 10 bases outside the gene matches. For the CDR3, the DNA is TGTGCCAGCAGTCCAGGACCGGACAGGGAAAATCAGCCCCAGCATTTT. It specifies CASSPGPDRENQPQHF.